This T cell receptor (beta chain) originates from a study of blood T cell repertoires in COVID-19. Study information: T cells, B-cell-depleted T cells, or PBMCs provided the cDNA or gDNA that served as material.

Only in-frame clones appear in the TCRdb table, and some are missing; sequencing was by immunoSEQ multiplex PCR. This sample yields 290,000 or so clones, of which around 90% are seen a single time; around 1.1% belongs to the top ten. Input material: PBMCs or T cells enriched from blood (not recorded which). The sequence was collected from a woman younger than 45 who had recovered from COVID-19.

CDR3 sequence reads: CSISGTGGATDTQYF. In DNA form, the CDR3 reads TGCAGCATCTCCGGGACAGGGGGCGCGACAGATACGCAGTATTTT. The V and J genes are TRBV29-1 and TRBJ2-3; 12 bases match TRBD1. Per the germline V gene, CDR1 is SQVTM and CDR2 is ANQGSEA. V dropped 8 bases and J dropped 3; count of bases not matched to a gene: 9. The length of the CDR3 is 15 residues.